This TCR beta chain was sequenced for a study of T cell responses to AZD1222 COVID-19 vaccine. This clone was seen just once. The antigen remains undetermined. The table came from immunoSEQ multiplex PCR; TCRdb's copy has only in-frame clones and leaves some out. The table shows over 110,000 clones, with 85% to 95% occurring only once. Study findings and constraints: Clonal diversity was possibly underestimated, and white British individuals and females predominated among donors.

The source of this sequence is an adult in good health. This sample comprised peripheral blood, obtained on day 0 of AZD1222 vaccination.

The CDR3 DNA reads TGTGCCAGCAGCCAGTTGTACAGGGGCCTAACTAGGACTGGAAACACCATATATTTT. Amino acid sequence: CASSQLYRGLTRTGNTIYF. J is TRBJ1-3 and V is TRBV7-8, with TRBD1 matching 7 bases. With 5 bases clipped from V and 2 bases from J, the junction kept 18 bases outside the gene matches. This CDR3 region has 19 residues. The germline gives CDR1 SGHVS, CDR2 FQNEAQ. Complete variable domain (other parts from reference TRBV7-8 and TRBJ1-3): GAGVSQSPRYKVAKRGQDVALRCDPISGHVSLFWYQQALGQGPEFLTYFQNEAQLDKSGLPSDRFFAERPEGSVSTLKIQRTQQEDSAVYLCASSQLYRGLTRTGNTIYFGEGSWLTVV.